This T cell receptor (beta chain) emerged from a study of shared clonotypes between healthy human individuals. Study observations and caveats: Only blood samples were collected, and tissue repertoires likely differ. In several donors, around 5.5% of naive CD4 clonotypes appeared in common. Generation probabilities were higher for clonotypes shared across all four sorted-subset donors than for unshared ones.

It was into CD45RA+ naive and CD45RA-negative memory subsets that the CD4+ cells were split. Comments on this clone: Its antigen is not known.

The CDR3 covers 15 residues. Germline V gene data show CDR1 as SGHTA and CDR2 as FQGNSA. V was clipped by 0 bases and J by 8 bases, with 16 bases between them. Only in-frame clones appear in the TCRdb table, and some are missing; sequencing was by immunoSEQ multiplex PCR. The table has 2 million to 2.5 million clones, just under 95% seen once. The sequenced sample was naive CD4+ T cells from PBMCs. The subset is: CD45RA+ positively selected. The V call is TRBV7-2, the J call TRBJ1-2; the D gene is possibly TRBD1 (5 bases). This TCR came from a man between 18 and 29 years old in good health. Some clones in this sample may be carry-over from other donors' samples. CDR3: CASSLAWAGTVGYTF. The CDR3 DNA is TGTGCCAGCAGCTTAGCATGGGCAGGGACGGTGGGCTACACCTTC.